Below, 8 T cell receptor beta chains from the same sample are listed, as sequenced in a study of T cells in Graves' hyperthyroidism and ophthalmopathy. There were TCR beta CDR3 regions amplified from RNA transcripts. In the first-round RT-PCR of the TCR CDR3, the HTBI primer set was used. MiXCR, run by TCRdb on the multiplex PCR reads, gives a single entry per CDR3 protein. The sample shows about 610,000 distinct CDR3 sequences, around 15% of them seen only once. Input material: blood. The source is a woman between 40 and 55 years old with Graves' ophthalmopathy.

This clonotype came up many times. The CDR3 reads CASSLATSGRSDTQYF. DNA of the CDR3: TGTGCCAGCAGCTTGGCGACTAGCGGGAGGTCAGATACGCAGTATTTT. V is TRBV5-5 and J is TRBJ2-3, with 13 bases that match TRBD2. The V and J ends lost 0 bases and 4 bases, in that order; junction bases with no gene match: 2. The CDR3 sequence is 16 residues long. From germline, CDR1 is SGHKS and CDR2 YYEKEE (reference sequence).

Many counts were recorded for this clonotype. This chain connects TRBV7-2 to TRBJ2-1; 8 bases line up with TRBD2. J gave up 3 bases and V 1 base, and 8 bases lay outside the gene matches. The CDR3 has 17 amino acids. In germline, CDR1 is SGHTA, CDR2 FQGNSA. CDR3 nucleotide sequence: TGTGCCAGCAGCTTAGTTGGTACTAGCGGAATCTACAATGAGCAGTTCTTC. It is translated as CASSLVGTSGIYNEQFF.

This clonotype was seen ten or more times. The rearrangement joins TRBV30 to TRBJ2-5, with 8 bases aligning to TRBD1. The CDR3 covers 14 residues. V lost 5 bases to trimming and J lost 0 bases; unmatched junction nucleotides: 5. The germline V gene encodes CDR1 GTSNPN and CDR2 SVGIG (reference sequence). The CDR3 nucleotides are TGTGCCTGGGTGGGACAGGACCACCAAGAGACCCAGTACTTC. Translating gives CAWVGQDHQETQYF.

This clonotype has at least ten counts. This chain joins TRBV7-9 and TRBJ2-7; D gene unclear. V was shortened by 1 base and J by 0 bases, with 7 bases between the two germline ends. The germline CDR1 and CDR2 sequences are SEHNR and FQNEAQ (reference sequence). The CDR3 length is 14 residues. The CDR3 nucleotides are TGTGCCAGCAGCTTAGGCGGCGGCTCCTACGAGCAGTACTTC. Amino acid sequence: CASSLGGGSYEQYF.

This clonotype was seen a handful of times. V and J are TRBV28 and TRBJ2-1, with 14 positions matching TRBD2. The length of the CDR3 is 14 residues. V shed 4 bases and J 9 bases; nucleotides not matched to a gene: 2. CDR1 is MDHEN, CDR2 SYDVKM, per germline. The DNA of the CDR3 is TGTGCCAGCAGTTGGGGACTAGCGGGAGTTGAGCAGTTCTTC. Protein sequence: CASSWGLAGVEQFF. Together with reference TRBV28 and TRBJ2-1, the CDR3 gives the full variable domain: DVKVTQSSRYLVKRTGEKVFLECVQDMDHENMFWYRQDPGLGLRLIYFSYDVKMKEKGDIPEGYSVSREKKERFSLILESASTNQTSMYLCASSWGLAGVEQFFGPGTRLTVL.

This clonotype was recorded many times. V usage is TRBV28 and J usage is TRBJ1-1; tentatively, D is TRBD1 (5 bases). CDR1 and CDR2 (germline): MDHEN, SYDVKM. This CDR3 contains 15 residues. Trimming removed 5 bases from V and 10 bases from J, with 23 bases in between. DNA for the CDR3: TGTGCCAGCAGTCGGACCGGGACCGCGGGAGGGAGAGCTTTCTTT. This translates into CASSRTGTAGGRAFF.

The CDR3 spells CSARETLAGGPYNEQFF. DNA for the CDR3: TGCAGTGCTAGAGAAACTCTAGCGGGAGGGCCATACAATGAGCAGTTCTTC. This chain connects TRBV20-1 to TRBJ2-1; 12 nucleotides align to TRBD2. The CDR3 sequence is 17 residues long. Per the germline V gene, CDR1 is DFQATT and CDR2 is SNEGSKA (reference sequence). V trimming: 0 bases; J trimming: 4 bases; junction bases outside the gene matches: 7.

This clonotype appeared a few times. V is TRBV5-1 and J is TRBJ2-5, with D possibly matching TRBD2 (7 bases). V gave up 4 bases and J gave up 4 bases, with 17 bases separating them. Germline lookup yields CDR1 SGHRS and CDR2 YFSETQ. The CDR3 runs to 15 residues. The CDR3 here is CASSPLAGAGETQYF. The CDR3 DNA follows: TGCGCCAGCAGCCCCCTCGCGGGGGCTGGAGAGACCCAGTACTTC.